This TCR beta chain was recovered during a study of blood T cell repertoires in COVID-19. Whole-study context: Collection of acute and convalescent COVID-19 samples took place in the United States, Italy and Spain. PBMCs, B-cell-depleted T cells, or T cells were the source of the cDNA or gDNA that made up the material.

In the original analysis: Using reference gene primer amplification, nucleated cell counts were estimated. Profiled with immunoSEQ multiplex PCR; TCRdb holds only in-frame clones, not every one. For V, J and clone size, that table is used; D and trimming come from the DNA. The sample carries about 170,000 clones, around 91% recorded once. The study drew participants aged about 18 to 89 years from 24 US areas. Trimming removed 0 bases at V and 8 bases at J, with 8 bases between. Germline V gene sequence: CDR1 SGHAT, CDR2 FQNNGV. The length of the CDR3 is 13 residues. Sequences were obtained from PBMCs or T cells enriched from blood (not recorded which). This clonotype originated in a young woman who had recovered from COVID-19. The chain employs TRBV11-2 and TRBJ2-1, with no clear D. Here the CDR3 reads CASSLEGGDEQFF. CDR3 coding DNA: TGTGCCAGCAGCTTAGAAGGTGGAGATGAGCAGTTCTTC. Looking up the rest from reference TRBV11-2 and TRBJ2-1 gives the full variable domain: EAGVAQSPRYKIIEKRQSVAFWCNPISGHATLYWYQQILGQGPKLLIQFQNNGVVDDSQLPKDRFSAERLKGVDSTLKIQPAKLEDSAVYLCASSLEGGDEQFFGPGTRLTVL.